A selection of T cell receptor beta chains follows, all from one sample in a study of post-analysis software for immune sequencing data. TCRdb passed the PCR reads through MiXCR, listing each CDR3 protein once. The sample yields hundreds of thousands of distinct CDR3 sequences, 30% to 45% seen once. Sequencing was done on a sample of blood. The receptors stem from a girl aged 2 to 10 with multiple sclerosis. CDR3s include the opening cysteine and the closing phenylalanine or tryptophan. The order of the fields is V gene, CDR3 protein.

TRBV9,CASSAIPPPLVGRHGYTF
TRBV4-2,CASSQEQGRGAYGYTF
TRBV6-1,CASIGQGNGSWRSQYF
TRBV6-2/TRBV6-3,CASSTGGLYEQYF
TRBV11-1,CASTVLFHRELGDTEAFF
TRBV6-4,CASSFTDGTEAFF
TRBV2,CASSETITHTDTQYF
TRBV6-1,CASSAFDNEQFF
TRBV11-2,CASSLAVRNNDTEAFF
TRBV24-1,CATSDPPPKETQYF
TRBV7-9,CASSLEVWDTSTDTQYF
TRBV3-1,CASRKQGCTEAFF
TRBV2,CASSEAGSYGYTF
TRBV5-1,CASSPRTGTDTQYF
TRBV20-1,CSARDQETPTF
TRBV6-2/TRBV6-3,CASTPHGRILRSEAFF
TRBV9,CASSVGTSGPNEQFF
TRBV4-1,CASSQEQAGTNVNYGYTF
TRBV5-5,CASSYGYTF
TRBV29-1,CSVGVLDRDNEQFF
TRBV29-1,CSAPRLAGPIRYNEQFF
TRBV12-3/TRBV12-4,CASTPVVGREQETQYF